A selection of T cell receptor beta chains follows, all from one sample in a study of blood T cell repertoires in COVID-19. Assay: immunoSEQ multiplex PCR; the TCRdb copy retains only in-frame clones and omits some. The table records about 400,000 clones, 87% of them present only once. What was sequenced was PBMCs or T cells enriched from blood (not recorded which). These receptors originate from a woman aged 18-29 years with acute COVID-19. CDR3s include the opening cysteine and the closing phenylalanine or tryptophan. A D gene is named only where the DNA matches it firmly. Expanded clones get a size class; other rows say once, few or many, or leave the size out.

CDR3nt	CDR3aa	j_gene	d_gene	v_gene	abundance
TGTGCCAGCAGCGTAGTCGAGCGGGGGGCAGATACGCAGTATTTT	CASSVVERGADTQYF	TRBJ2-3	TRBD2	TRBV9	-
TGTGCCAGCAGCCATGACAGGGTCGGGTATCGGTCACCCCTCCACTTT	CASSHDRVGYRSPLHF	TRBJ1-6	TRBD1	TRBV3-1/TRBV3-2	-
TGCGCCAGCAGCCAAGCTAGCGGTAGCACAGATACGCAGTATTTT	CASSQASGSTDTQYF	TRBJ2-3	TRBD2	TRBV4-3	-
TGTGCCACCAGACGGACAAGTACCTACGAGCAGTACTTC	CATRRTSTYEQYF	TRBJ2-7	-	TRBV15	-
TGTGCCAGCAGTTACAGTGGGACTAACTACAATGAGCAGTTCTTC	CASSYSGTNYNEQFF	TRBJ2-1	TRBD2	TRBV6-5	-
TGTGCCAGCAGAGGAGATACTCAGCCCCAGCATTTT	CASRGDTQPQHF	TRBJ1-5	-	TRBV2	once
TGTGCCAGCAGTGGGGGGGTCAACAATCAGCCCCAGCATTTT	CASSGGVNNQPQHF	TRBJ1-5	-	TRBV2	-
TGTGCCAGCGCTCCGGGACAGGGCATCGGATATGAGCAGTTCTTC	CASAPGQGIGYEQFF	TRBJ2-1	TRBD1	TRBV25-1	-
TGTGCCAGCAGCGTAGAGACAGACTCCTACGAGCAGTACTTC	CASSVETDSYEQYF	TRBJ2-7	-	TRBV9	once
TGTGCCAGCAGCTTAGATCGAATGCGGGGGGCCTACGAGCAGTACTTC	CASSLDRMRGAYEQYF	TRBJ2-7	TRBD2	TRBV11-2	-
TGCGCCACCAGCCGGGACACCACCACAGATACGCAGTATTTT	CATSRDTTTDTQYF	TRBJ2-3	-	TRBV10-1	-
TGTGCCAGTAGTATAAGTGAGGGAATCTACGAGCAGTACTTC	CASSISEGIYEQYF	TRBJ2-7	-	TRBV19	-
TGTGCCAGCAAGACGGGGGTCTTAGCTAACTATGGCTACACCTTC	CASKTGVLANYGYTF	TRBJ1-2	-	TRBV6-4	-
TGTGCCAGCAGCTTAGGGGACAGGGACAATCAGCCCCAGCATTTT	CASSLGDRDNQPQHF	TRBJ1-5	TRBD1	TRBV13	-
TGTGCCATCAGTGAGTCTCAGTATCGTAATTATTCACCCCTCCACTTT	CAISESQYRNYSPLHF	TRBJ1-6	-	TRBV10-3	-
TGTGCCAGCTCACAACAGGGTGAGGACATTCAGTACTTC	CASSQQGEDIQYF	TRBJ2-4	-	TRBV18	-
TGTGCCAGCAGTTACGAGGAGACAGGTTATGGCTACACCTTC	CASSYEETGYGYTF	TRBJ1-2	-	TRBV6-5	-
TGTGCCAGCAGCTTTATTAGGTCGGGACTGAGTAACTATGGCTACACCTTC	CASSFIRSGLSNYGYTF	TRBJ1-2	-	TRBV11-2	-
TGCGCCAGCAGCCAAGACTCAGGGGCAACTAATGAAAAACTGTTTTTT	CASSQDSGATNEKLFF	TRBJ1-4	-	TRBV4-1	-
TGCGCCAGCAGTGGAATTCGGGAGGACTTCTACAATGAGCAGTTCTTC	CASSGIREDFYNEQFF	TRBJ2-1	TRBD2	TRBV10-1	-
TGTGCCAGTAGTATTCGGTCGGTTGGCGAGCAGTACTTC	CASSIRSVGEQYF	TRBJ2-7	-	TRBV19	-
TGTGCCAGCAGCTTAGATACCCAACAGGGTTCCTACGAGCAGTACTTC	CASSLDTQQGSYEQYF	TRBJ2-7	-	TRBV7-9	-